This T cell receptor (beta chain) is from a study of blood T cell repertoires in COVID-19. Background on the study: T cells, B-cell-depleted T cells, or PBMCs supplied cDNA or gDNA.

The assay was immunoSEQ multiplex PCR, and TCRdb's table has in-frame clones only and misses some. This repertoire shows approximately 150,000 clones, more than 75% found once; its top ten account for less than 6%. Which cohort a participant joined came from the clinical history participants gave. Per germline, CDR1 GTSNPN and CDR2 SVGIG (reference sequence). Trimming left V 0 bases short and J 0 bases short, with 3 bases between. The CDR3 has 13 amino acids. This clone was counted between two and nine times. The TCR originated in a man aged 35 to 55 who had recovered from COVID-19. The chain has TRBV30 and TRBJ2-4, with D uncertain. The sequencing sample was made of PBMCs or T cells enriched from blood (not recorded which). The CDR3 region has the DNA TGTGCCTGGAGTGTACTAGCCAAAAACATTCAGTACTTC. This translates into CAWSVLAKNIQYF.